Shown below are 29 T cell receptor beta chains from a single sample sequenced in a study of T cell repertoires in cytomegalovirus infection. TCRdb re-called the reads through MiXCR, storing one row per CDR3 protein. The sample has around 300,000 distinct CDR3 sequences, less than 25% seen once. Which antigens these TCRs recognize remains unknown. The starting material was cultured PBMCs, obtained from culture after CMV antigen stimulation. Receptors were obtained from a human donor in good health (CMV status not recorded). Some clones in this sample may be carry-over from other donors' samples.

This rearrangement joins TRBV4-1 to TRBJ2-7; D gene uncertain. Germline V lookup: CDR1 MGHRA, CDR2 YSYEKL. Trimming left V 1 base short and J 0 bases short, with 1 base between. This CDR3 spans 12 amino acids. CDR3 sequence (DNA): TGCGCCAGCAGCCAAGTCTCCTACGAGCAGTACTTC. It codes for CASSQVSYEQYF.

This clonotype has a handful of counts. The chain is built from TRBV19 and TRBJ1-5, with D uncertain. The CDR3 runs to 15 residues. CDR1 is LNHDA and CDR2 is SQIVND in the germline V gene (reference sequence). V lost 2 bases to trimming and J lost 3 bases, with 11 bases between them. For the CDR3, the DNA is TGTGCCAGTAGTATAATCGGGTTCGTCAATCAGCCCCAGCATTTT. This gives the protein CASSIIGFVNQPQHF. The full variable domain, completed using reference TRBV19 and TRBJ1-5, is DGGITQSPKYLFRKEGQNVTLSCEQNLNHDAMYWYRQDPGQGLRLIYYSQIVNDFQKGDIAEGYSVSREKKESFPLTVTSAQKNPTAFYLCASSIIGFVNQPQHFGDGTRLSIL.

In this sample, this clonotype turned up many times. The chain uses TRBV7-2 and TRBJ2-7; 12 bases match TRBD1. The CDR3 is 14 residues long. The germline CDR1 and CDR2 sequences are SGHTA and FQGNSA. Trimming cost V 3 bases and J 4 bases; bases outside gene matches: 1. The CDR3 loop reads CASSLGQGAYEQYF. The DNA of the CDR3 is TGTGCCAGCAGCTTGGGACAGGGGGCGTACGAGCAGTACTTC.

There are a few counts of this clonotype. The chain employs TRBV6-6 and TRBJ2-7; tentative D call: TRBD2 (5 bases). This CDR3 is built from 13 residues. The germline gives CDR1 MNHNY, CDR2 SVGAGI (reference sequence). Between the trimmed V and J ends, which lost 7 bases and 0 bases, there was a span of 10 bases. The CDR3 reads CASNPDSSYEQYF. CDR3 nucleotide sequence: TGTGCCAGCAACCCGGACTCCTCCTACGAGCAGTACTTC.

The gene calls are TRBV12-3 or TRBV12-4 and TRBJ2-5; D unclear. CDR3 length equals 11 residues. V was clipped by 5 bases and J by 5 bases, with 6 bases between them. This chain's CDR3 is CASSISETQYF. CDR3 DNA sequence: TGTGCCAGCAGTATCTCGGAGACCCAGTACTTC.

The chain has TRBV20-1 and TRBJ2-5; no clear D gene. This CDR3 has 13 residues. V was cut by 0 bases and J by 4 bases, with 9 bases left in between. Germline CDR1 and CDR2: DFQATT and SNEGSKA (reference sequence). The CDR3 DNA is TGCAGTGCTAGAGAAGGGTCTATAGAGACCCAGTACTTC. Its translation is CSAREGSIETQYF.

The V and J genes are TRBV7-2 and TRBJ2-7; D is possibly TRBD1 (6 bases). V was clipped by 4 bases and J by 3 bases, with 7 bases between them. From germline, CDR1 is SGHTA and CDR2 FQGNSA. CDR3 size: 12 residues. DNA for the CDR3: TGTGCCAGCAGCTCCAGGGGCTACGAGCAGTACTTC. Protein product: CASSSRGYEQYF. The whole variable domain, remainder taken from reference TRBV7-2 and TRBJ2-7, is GAGVSQSPSNKVTEKGKDVELRCDPISGHTALYWYRQSLGQGLEFLIYFQGNSAPDKSGLPSDRFSAERTGGSVSTLTIQRTQQEDSAVYLCASSSRGYEQYFGPGTRLTVT.

This clonotype occurred many times. The J gene is TRBJ2-7, the V gene TRBV7-9, with TRBD1 matching 7 bases. The length of the CDR3 is 15 residues. CDR1 SEHNR and CDR2 FQNEAQ come from the germline V gene (reference sequence). J lost 4 bases, V lost 3 bases, and 9 bases had no gene match. Here the CDR3 DNA reads TGTGCCAGCAGCTTCAACAGGGGTATAGGGTACGAGCAGTACGTC. Protein: CASSFNRGIGYEQYV.

This clonotype was found many times. This chain connects TRBV4-1 to TRBJ1-1; D remains unclear. In germline, CDR1 is MGHRA, CDR2 YSYEKL. This CDR3 has 13 amino acids. V dropped 2 bases and J dropped 5 bases, with 9 bases sitting between them. CDR3 loop: CASSQFTKTEAFF. The CDR3, as DNA: TGCGCCAGCAGCCAATTTACAAAGACTGAAGCTTTCTTT.

Many counts were recorded for this clonotype. This sequence joins TRBV7-2 and TRBJ2-5, with 8 bases fitting TRBD2. Germline CDR1 and CDR2: SGHTA and FQGNSA. Losses at the gene ends were 3 bases for V and 5 bases for J; bases not matched to a gene: 5. The CDR3 contains 14 residues. The CDR3 DNA is TGTGCCAGCAGCTTCGGACTAGCTGGGGAGACCCAGTACTTC. Translation: CASSFGLAGETQYF.

The chain recombines TRBV19 with TRBJ2-7; 9 positions agree with TRBD1. Germline V gives CDR1 LNHDA, CDR2 SQIVND (reference sequence). V lost 4 bases to trimming and J lost 0 bases; unmatched junction nucleotides: 4. CDR3 length: 15 residues. The CDR3 sequence: CASSRTTGGSYEQYF. CDR3 DNA: TGTGCCAGTAGTAGGACGACAGGGGGCTCCTACGAGCAGTACTTC.

The CDR3 sequence is CSASQLAGADETQYF. The CDR3 nucleotides are TGCAGTGCTAGTCAACTAGCGGGGGCGGATGAGACCCAGTACTTC. This chain joins TRBV20-1 and TRBJ2-5, with 11 bases fitting TRBD2. In germline, CDR1 is DFQATT, CDR2 SNEGSKA (reference sequence). This CDR3 region has 15 residues. Trimming at V came to 3 bases and at J to 5 bases, leaving 8 bases not matched to a gene.

This chain connects TRBV24-1 to TRBJ2-2, with D maybe TRBD1 (6 bases). The CDR3 spans 15 residues. Germline CDR1 reads KGHDR; CDR2 reads SFDVKD. Deletions cut 4 bases from V and 4 bases from J, with 12 bases between. DNA of the CDR3: TGTGCCACCAGTGACAGGACAGTCCCCACCGGGGAGCTGTTTTTT. It translates to CATSDRTVPTGELFF.

The V gene is TRBV28, the J gene TRBJ1-6; D gene unclear. This CDR3 contains 15 residues. Germline lookup yields CDR1 MDHEN and CDR2 SYDVKM. Trimming took off 8 bases at V and 5 bases at J, with 16 bases between the two ends. Written as DNA, the CDR3 is TGTGCCAGCGGCTTCGGAAGGAATGATAATTCACCCCTCCACTTT. Its translation is CASGFGRNDNSPLHF.

The sample holds many counts of this clonotype. The CDR3 is CSARQDRGPEQYF. CDR3 nucleotides: TGCAGTGCCCGGCAGGACAGGGGGCCCGAGCAGTACTTC. The J gene is TRBJ2-7, the V gene TRBV20-1, with TRBD1 matching over 11 bases. J was trimmed by 6 bases and V by 6 bases; bases with no gene match: 7. The CDR3 loop spans 13 amino acids. CDR1 is DFQATT, CDR2 SNEGSKA, per germline (reference sequence).

Turning to this clonotype: A single base separates this from a much larger clone, so it may be a read error. The chain employs TRBV19 and TRBJ2-1, with unresolved D. This CDR3 is built from 12 residues. Germline CDR1 LNHDA, CDR2 SQIVND (reference sequence). CDR3 sequence reads: CSSSGLTLEQFF. As DNA, the CDR3 is TGTTCCAGTAGTGGCTTAACCCTTGAGCAGTTCTTC.

This clonotype has just a few counts. The chain's CDR3 is CASSYLATYNEQFF. CDR3 DNA sequence: TGTGCCAGCAGTTATCTAGCTACCTACAATGAGCAGTTCTTC. This sequence joins TRBV6-2 or TRBV6-3 and TRBJ2-1, with D perhaps TRBD2 (5 bases). With 3 bases removed from V and 2 bases from J, the gap between germline ends came to 8 bases. Germline values: CDR1 MNHEY, CDR2 SVGEGT. The CDR3 runs to 14 residues.

This clonotype was seen ten or more times. The chain employs TRBV7-2 and TRBJ2-1; 9 bases agree with TRBD2. Germline CDR1 is SGHTA and CDR2 is FQGNSA. V shed 5 bases, J shed 4 bases, and the junction held 15 bases outside the gene matches. CDR3 size: 18 residues. CDR3 sequence reads: CASSATSSSGKRYNEQFF. Here the CDR3 DNA reads TGTGCCAGCAGCGCCACCTCTTCTAGCGGGAAAAGATACAATGAGCAGTTCTTC.

The chain has TRBV12-3 or TRBV12-4 and TRBJ1-1; 8 positions agree with TRBD1. The CDR3 consists of 16 residues. Trimming cost V 5 bases and J 1 base; bases outside gene matches: 9. The CDR3 protein is CASSLRTGTGNTEAFF. CDR3 sequence (DNA): TGTGCCAGCAGTCTAAGAACCGGGACAGGGAACACTGAAGCTTTCTTT.

This sequence joins TRBV12-5 and TRBJ2-3; D is perhaps TRBD2 (5 bases). With 6 bases removed from V and 3 bases from J, the gap between germline ends came to 10 bases. Germline V lookup: CDR1 LGHNT, CDR2 FRNRAP. CDR3 size: 13 residues. The CDR3 sequence: CASGFRETDTQYF. CDR3 DNA: TGTGCTAGTGGCTTTCGGGAAACAGATACGCAGTATTTT.

The table lists this clonotype with many counts. This chain links TRBV7-3 with TRBJ2-3; D unresolved. V lost 6 bases to trimming and J lost 2 bases, with 9 bases between them. The CDR3 is made up of 13 amino acids. CDR1 is SGHTA and CDR2 is FQGTGA in the germline V gene. CDR3 protein: CASRSFPTDTQYF. CDR3 coding DNA: TGTGCCAGCAGGTCCTTTCCCACAGATACGCAGTATTTT.

This clonotype came up many times. The chain employs TRBV7-2 and TRBJ2-5; D gene uncertain. Trimming stripped 3 bases from V and 1 base from J, with 6 bases between. From germline, CDR1 is SGHTA and CDR2 FQGNSA. This CDR3 is built from 13 residues. CDR3 nucleotides: TGTGCCAGCAGCTTTGACCCCCAAGAGACCCAGTACTTC. Translation: CASSFDPQETQYF.

In its sample, this clonotype was seen once. The chain employs TRBV29-1 and TRBJ2-1, with D perhaps matching TRBD1 or TRBD2 (7 bases each). Looked up from germline, CDR1 is SQVTM and CDR2 is ANQGSEA. Trimming pared 8 bases from V and 0 bases from J, leaving 17 bases between. The CDR3 length is 15 residues. The CDR3 DNA reads as TGCAGCTCATCCCAGGGGGGGAGCTCCTACAATGAGCAGTTCTTC. Residues: CSSSQGGSSYNEQFF.

This clonotype was seen many times. The genes are TRBV6-1 and TRBJ1-2, with D uncertain. From germline, CDR1 is MNHNS and CDR2 SASEGT. The germline V and J ends were trimmed by 6 bases and 8 bases, with 16 bases remaining between them. CDR3 length: 13 amino acids. The CDR3, as DNA: TGTGCCAGCAGGGAGGCGGGCCGAGAGGGCTACACCTTC. Its protein is CASREAGREGYTF.

This clonotype was seen just once. The rearrangement uses TRBV6-1 and TRBJ1-5; weak D call: TRBD1 (5 bases). This CDR3 spans 15 amino acids. V was cut by 5 bases and J by 2 bases, with 13 bases left in between. The germline V gene encodes CDR1 MNHNS and CDR2 SASEGT. The CDR3 loop is CASSYATVGNQPQHF. The CDR3 nucleotides are TGTGCCAGCAGTTACGCGACAGTTGGCAATCAGCCCCAGCATTTT.

This rearrangement joins TRBV4-1 to TRBJ1-4; unclear D gene. CDR1 MGHRA and CDR2 YSYEKL come from the germline V gene. CDR3 length equals 17 residues. V was shortened by 1 base and J by 0 bases, with 12 bases between the two germline ends. This CDR3 reads CASSQGGSHATNEKLFF. The CDR3 nucleotides are TGCGCCAGCAGCCAAGGAGGCAGCCACGCAACTAATGAAAAACTGTTTTTT.

This clonotype occurred a few times. This rearrangement joins TRBV7-6 to TRBJ2-1; 7 positions match TRBD2. This CDR3 comprises 22 residues. Germline CDR1 and CDR2: SGHVS and FNYEAQ. V lost 5 bases to trimming and J lost 6 bases; unmatched junction nucleotides: 31. CDR3 amino acids: CASSGDRDGDTSVDGRGNEQFF. CDR3 nucleotides: TGTGCCAGCAGCGGTGACCGGGACGGGGATACTAGCGTTGACGGGAGAGGCAATGAGCAGTTCTTC.

This chain joins TRBV24-1 and TRBJ1-1, with D possibly matching TRBD1 (5 bases). Germline lookup yields CDR1 KGHDR and CDR2 SFDVKD. Trimming removed 4 bases from V and 7 bases from J, with 15 bases in between. The CDR3 runs 14 residues. The DNA of the CDR3 is TGTGCCACCAGTGACCCCCGGGGGACGGATGAAGCTTTCTTT. Protein product: CATSDPRGTDEAFF.

This clonotype occurred many times. The chain links TRBV7-2 to TRBJ2-3; D gene ambiguous. Germline V gene data show CDR1 as SGHTA and CDR2 as FQGNSA. The CDR3 loop spans 14 amino acids. The V end was cut by 2 bases, the J end by 2 bases, with 8 bases between. The CDR3 DNA reads as TGTGCCAGCAGCTTATTAGGAAACACAGATACGCAGTATTTT. This translates into CASSLLGNTDTQYF.